These 27 T cell receptor beta chains were sequenced from one sample in a study of graft-versus-host responses after intestinal transplantation. Labeling with CFSE marked 200,000 responder cells, which were plated with 200,000 irradiated, violet-dye-labeled stimulator cells. Profiled with immunoSEQ multiplex PCR; TCRdb holds only in-frame clones, not every one. This sample yields approximately 10,000 clones, of which less than 35% are seen a single time; roughly 6.2% belongs to the top ten. The sequenced sample was alloreactive CD8+ T cells from a mixed lymphocyte reaction culture, obtained before intestinal transplant. This sample's subset: CFSE-low proliferating T cells sorted from roughly six-day pre-transplant mixed lymphocyte reaction (GvH or HvG direction). All receptors come from a human patient who received an intestinal transplant.

V usage is TRBV6-5 and J usage is TRBJ1-1; D perhaps matches TRBD1 (5 bases). V lost 1 base and J 4 bases, leaving 13 bases between the germline ends. Germline CDR1 and CDR2: MNHEY and SVGAGI. The CDR3 runs to 15 residues. CDR3 DNA sequence: TGTGCCAGCAGTTACTTTGGCCAGGGTACCACTGAAGCTTTCTTT. Amino acids: CASSYFGQGTTEAFF.

Judged by abundance, this clone is medium-sized. This chain joins TRBV4-1 and TRBJ2-7; maybe TRBD2 (5 bases). The V end lost 1 base, the J end lost 7 bases, and 8 bases lay between the germline ends. The CDR3 has 12 amino acids. The V gene's germline CDR1 is MGHRA and CDR2 YSYEKL. The CDR3 region has the DNA TGCGCCAGCAGCCAAGGACGACTAGAGCAGTACTTC. It is translated as CASSQGRLEQYF.

This chain links TRBV5-4 with TRBJ1-2; 7 positions agree with TRBD1. The CDR3 contains 16 residues. V shed 4 bases and J 4 bases; nucleotides not matched to a gene: 13. Germline lookup yields CDR1 SGHNT and CDR2 YYREEE (reference sequence). CDR3 coding DNA: TGTGCCAGCAGCACCCACCCGGGACAGAAGCTCTATGGCTACACCTTC. This translates into CASSTHPGQKLYGYTF.

The chain recombines TRBV7-2 with TRBJ2-1; 11 positions agree with TRBD2. V was clipped by 5 bases and J by 4 bases; unmatched bases: 4. Per the germline V gene, CDR1 is SGHTA and CDR2 is FQGNSA. This CDR3 contains 15 residues. The chain's CDR3 is CASSALAGDYNEQFF. The CDR3 DNA sequence: TGTGCCAGCAGCGCACTAGCGGGGGATTACAATGAGCAGTTCTTC.

This clone was counted only a few times. The chain combines TRBV7-2 with TRBJ2-1, with 12 bases fitting TRBD2. This CDR3 spans 17 amino acids. Germline V CDR1 and CDR2: SGHTA, FQGNSA. V lost 5 bases, J lost 9 bases, and 14 bases stayed unmatched. This CDR3 reads CASSPNPLAGGRVEQFF. The CDR3, as DNA: TGTGCCAGCAGCCCCAACCCCCTAGCGGGGGGGAGAGTTGAGCAGTTCTTC.

The chain combines TRBV7-9 with TRBJ2-3, with a tentative D call TRBD2 (6 bases). Trimming stripped 5 bases from V and 1 base from J, with 13 bases between. The germline gives CDR1 SEHNR, CDR2 FQNEAQ (reference sequence). This CDR3 spans 15 amino acids. This CDR3 is CASSAFGGGTDTQYF. The CDR3 DNA reads as TGTGCCAGCAGCGCCTTCGGCGGGGGCACAGATACGCAGTATTTT.

The rearrangement uses TRBV6-1 and TRBJ2-3; D is perhaps TRBD2 (6 bases). The CDR3 is made up of 15 amino acids. The V end was cut by 1 base, the J end by 6 bases, with 14 bases between. Germline values: CDR1 MNHNS, CDR2 SASEGT. The DNA of the CDR3 is TGTGCCAGCAGTGAAGGGGCCGGGAGCGGCGATACGCAGTATTTT. Protein product: CASSEGAGSGDTQYF.

The chain recombines TRBV2 with TRBJ2-3; maybe TRBD1 (5 bases). Germline CDR1 is SNHLY and CDR2 is FYNNEI. This CDR3 has 14 amino acids. The V end was cut by 11 bases, the J end by 3 bases, with 18 bases between. The CDR3 nucleotides are TGTGCCGGCTCGGTGGGGCTGGCTACAGATACGCAGTATTTT. The encoded protein is CAGSVGLATDTQYF.

The chain has TRBV10-2 and TRBJ2-3, with D tentatively TRBD2 (5 bases). The germline gives CDR1 WSHSY, CDR2 SAAADI. V lost 7 bases, J lost 0 bases, and 20 bases lay in between. This CDR3 comprises 17 residues. CDR3 amino acids: CASKRLPSKTSTDTQYF. Written as DNA, the CDR3 is TGCGCCAGCAAAAGGTTGCCTAGCAAAACTAGCACAGATACGCAGTATTTT.

The chain combines TRBV6-1 with TRBJ2-5; unclear D gene. Between the trimmed V and J ends, which lost 5 bases and 5 bases, there was a span of 6 bases. Germline V CDR1 and CDR2: MNHNS, SASEGT. This CDR3 is built from 11 residues. The chain's CDR3 is CASSYGETQYF. The CDR3 bases are TGTGCCAGCAGTTACGGGGAGACCCAGTACTTC.

This clone rates as medium-sized. V and J are TRBV29-1 and TRBJ2-7; TRBD2 might be the D (6 bases). This CDR3 is built from 11 residues. V was shortened by 5 bases and J by 6 bases, with 11 bases between the two germline ends. Germline CDR1 and CDR2: SQVTM and ANQGSEA. The CDR3 sequence is CSVPGGGEQYF. The CDR3 DNA sequence: TGCAGCGTTCCTGGGGGAGGCGAGCAGTACTTC.

CDR3 in amino acids: CASSTRQGVYEQYF. CDR3 coding DNA: TGTGCCAGCAGCACCAGACAGGGGGTCTACGAGCAGTACTTC. The chain combines TRBV5-8 with TRBJ2-7; 9 nucleotides line up with TRBD1. J gave up 3 bases and V 4 bases, and 5 bases lay outside the gene matches. The CDR3 is 14 amino acids. Germline CDR1 reads SGHTS; CDR2 reads YDEGEE.

This clone was found a few times. The chain links TRBV11-2 to TRBJ1-5; no reliable D call. Germline assignment: CDR1 SGHAT and CDR2 FQNNGV. The length of the CDR3 is 12 residues. The V end lost 1 base, the J end lost 5 bases, and 3 bases lay between the germline ends. DNA of the CDR3: TGTGCCAGCAGCTTAGGCGATCAGCCCCAGCATTTT. As protein: CASSLGDQPQHF. The full variable domain, completed using reference TRBV11-2 and TRBJ1-5, is EAGVAQSPRYKIIEKRQSVAFWCNPISGHATLYWYQQILGQGPKLLIQFQNNGVVDDSQLPKDRFSAERLKGVDSTLKIQPAKLEDSAVYLCASSLGDQPQHFGDGTRLSIL.

In its sample, this clone was seen a few times. J is TRBJ1-4 and V is TRBV5-6; D may be TRBD1 (5 bases). V lost 0 bases and J 8 bases, leaving 8 bases between the germline ends. The CDR3 is 13 residues long. Per the germline V gene, CDR1 is SGHDT and CDR2 is YYEEEE. CDR3 nucleotide sequence: TGTGCCAGCAGCTTGGCGGGGGAGGAAAAACTGTTTTTT. It yields the protein CASSLAGEEKLFF.

This clone was seen a handful of times. This chain connects TRBV13 to TRBJ1-1, with D perhaps matching TRBD1 (5 bases). V gave up 2 bases and J gave up 11 bases, with 12 bases separating them. Looked up from germline, CDR1 is PRHDT and CDR2 is FYEKMQ (reference sequence). This CDR3 contains 12 residues. DNA of the CDR3: TGTGCCAGCAGCTTATTGACAGCCGAGGCTTTCTTT. The encoded protein is CASSLLTAEAFF.

This clone was counted between two and nine times. This rearrangement joins TRBV9 to TRBJ2-5; maybe TRBD2 (7 bases). Germline V gene sequence: CDR1 SGDLS, CDR2 YYNGEE. Between the trimmed V and J ends, which lost 4 bases and 5 bases, there was a span of 18 bases. This CDR3 has 15 amino acids. CDR3 protein: CASSPLGGAGETQYF. The CDR3 coding sequence is TGTGCCAGCAGCCCCCTGGGGGGGGCTGGGGAGACCCAGTACTTC.

As regards this clone: Within the sample, other DNA sequences also encode this same CDR3. This chain joins TRBV29-1 and TRBJ2-5; TRBD1 aligns across 7 bases. This CDR3 region has 13 residues. Trimming at V came to 6 bases and at J to 0 bases, leaving 4 bases not matched to a gene. Germline V gene data show CDR1 as SQVTM and CDR2 as ANQGSEA. In DNA, the CDR3 is TGCAGCGTCTTGACAGGGAACCAAGAGACCCAGTACTTC. The encoded protein is CSVLTGNQETQYF.

The CDR3 DNA sequence: TGTGCCAGTAGTATTTGGGTGGCCTCGGGGAATCAGCCCCAGCATTTT. Its protein product is CASSIWVASGNQPQHF. This sequence joins TRBV19 and TRBJ1-5; D unclear. In germline, CDR1 is LNHDA, CDR2 SQIVND (reference sequence). This CDR3 region has 16 residues. V lost 3 bases to trimming and J lost 4 bases, with 16 bases between them.

This chain links TRBV9 with TRBJ2-5; TRBD2 matches at 14 bases. Germline trimming cut 3 bases from V and 0 bases from J; bases unmatched to any gene: 7. Germline V gene lookup returns CDR1 SGDLS and CDR2 YYNGEE. This CDR3 region has 18 residues. CDR3 coding DNA: TGTGCCAGCAGCGAACCCGGGACTAGCGGGGGACACCAAGAGACCCAGTACTTC. Residues: CASSEPGTSGGHQETQYF.

This clone was observed a few times. The CDR3 is CASSLEGPALGEKLFF. CDR3 coding DNA: TGTGCCAGCAGCTTGGAGGGGCCAGCCTTGGGGGAAAAACTGTTTTTT. The chain is built from TRBV5-5 and TRBJ1-4; possibly TRBD1 for D (5 bases). Looked up from germline, CDR1 is SGHKS and CDR2 is YYEKEE (reference sequence). There are 16 residues in the CDR3. Trimming left V 0 bases short and J 8 bases short, with 17 bases between. The variable domain in full, completed from reference TRBV5-5 and TRBJ1-4, reads DAGVTQSPTHLIKTRGQQVTLRCSPISGHKSVSWYQQVLGQGPQFIFQYYEKEERGRGNFPDRFSARQFPNYSSELNVNALLLGDSALYLCASSLEGPALGEKLFFGSGTQLSVL.

The sample holds a few counts of this clone. J is TRBJ2-1 and V is TRBV13; 11 bases are shared with TRBD2. Germline lookup yields CDR1 PRHDT and CDR2 FYEKMQ (reference sequence). This CDR3 has 16 residues. V gave up 5 bases and J gave up 4 bases; unmatched junction bases: 7. CDR3 amino acids: CASSGLAGGNYNEQFF. DNA of the CDR3: TGTGCCAGCAGCGGCCTAGCGGGGGGAAATTACAATGAGCAGTTCTTC. The full variable domain, in which reference TRBV13 and TRBJ2-1 provide the parts outside the CDR3, is AAGVIQSPRHLIKEKRETATLKCYPIPRHDTVYWYQQGPGQDPQFLISFYEKMQSDKGSIPDRFSAQQFSDYHSELNMSSLELGDSALYFCASSGLAGGNYNEQFFGPGTRLTVL.

This clone was observed a few times. The J gene is TRBJ1-1, the V gene TRBV19; weak D call: TRBD1 (5 bases). The length of the CDR3 is 14 residues. With 3 bases removed from V and 4 bases from J, the gap between germline ends came to 12 bases. The germline V gene has CDR1 LNHDA and CDR2 SQIVND (reference sequence). In DNA, the CDR3 is TGTGCCAGTAGTATTACCTCAGGGCCCACTGAAGCTTTCTTT. Protein: CASSITSGPTEAFF.

This clone is a singleton in its sample. This sequence joins TRBV7-9 and TRBJ1-1; the D gene is possibly TRBD1 (6 bases). CDR3 length: 13 amino acids. The ends were cut back, 8 bases at V and 0 bases at J, with 10 bases in the middle. CDR1 is SEHNR, CDR2 FQNEAQ, per germline (reference sequence). The CDR3 loop is CASRGALNTEAFF. The DNA for the CDR3 is TGTGCCAGCCGGGGGGCCCTGAACACTGAAGCTTTCTTT.

The chain couples TRBV7-9 to TRBJ1-2; 7 bases are shared with TRBD1. The CDR3 totals 14 residues. Germline-derived CDR1 and CDR2 are SEHNR and FQNEAQ (reference sequence). The J segment lost 1 base and the V segment lost 5 bases, leaving 4 bases of the junction unmatched. The CDR3 DNA is TGTGCCAGCAGCCCGACAGGGAATAACTATGGCTACACCTTC. As protein: CASSPTGNNYGYTF.

The V and J genes are TRBV9 and TRBJ2-5; a weak D match, TRBD1 (5 bases). The CDR3 loop spans 16 amino acids. Germline assignment: CDR1 SGDLS and CDR2 YYNGEE. Trimming shortened V by 0 bases and J by 2 bases, and 14 bases separated the two germline ends. CDR3 residues: CASSVAKDIPQETQYF. The CDR3 nucleotides are TGTGCCAGCAGCGTAGCTAAGGACATCCCGCAAGAGACCCAGTACTTC.

This clone is medium-sized in the sample. The chain is built from TRBV27 and TRBJ1-1; 8 bases map to TRBD1. The CDR3 has 15 amino acids. With V trimmed by 6 bases and J by 0 bases, 6 bases remained unmatched. Germline assignment: CDR1 MNHEY and CDR2 SMNVEV (reference sequence). Written as DNA, the CDR3 is TGTGCCAGCAGGACAGGGGCCCACCTGAACACTGAAGCTTTCTTT. The encoded protein is CASRTGAHLNTEAFF.

This rearrangement joins TRBV9 to TRBJ2-7, with 8 bases that match TRBD1. The trim removed 0 bases at V and 4 bases at J, leaving 3 bases unmatched. The CDR3 has 14 residues. Germline V gene lookup returns CDR1 SGDLS and CDR2 YYNGEE. The CDR3 sequence is CASSVGDRGYEQYF. The CDR3 nucleotides read TGTGCCAGCAGCGTAGGAGACAGGGGTTACGAGCAGTACTTC.